This T cell receptor beta chain came from a study of T cells in Graves' hyperthyroidism and ophthalmopathy. The overall study: Peripheral blood was acquired at first diagnosis, ahead of any therapy whatsoever.

On the basis of clinical symptoms, serum thyroxine and TRAb, thyroid ultrasound and orbital computed tomography, diagnoses were made. TCR beta CDR3 regions were amplified from RNA transcripts. The HTBI primer set drove a first-round RT-PCR of the TCR CDR3. TCRdb reprocessed the multiplex PCR reads via MiXCR and lists one record per CDR3 protein. Altogether almost 600,000 distinct CDR3 sequences are present, about 15% being singletons, with the ten largest covering more than 5%. Regarding the study as a whole: Blood held most thyroid clonotypes expanded above 0.001 frequency. The model made its ophthalmopathy prediction, and onset followed a median approximately 6 months later.

The CDR3 is 13 residues long. The V end lost 6 bases, the J end lost 6 bases, and 14 bases lay between the germline ends. In germline, CDR1 is MNHEY, CDR2 SMNVEV (reference sequence). Comment on this clonotype: Its specificity is unknown.

This TCR was recovered from a woman in her 30s with Graves' hyperthyroidism that later progressed to Graves' ophthalmopathy. Sequences were obtained from blood. This chain uses TRBV27 with TRBJ1-2, with no clear D. The CDR3 is CASSPTARDGYTF. The CDR3 DNA follows: TGTGCCAGCAGCCCTACAGCGAGGGATGGCTACACCTTC.